The sequence of this TCR beta chain was determined in a study of blood T cells in healthy people across ages. Overall study results and limits: A roughly linear age-dependent decrease characterized TCR beta diversity per million T cells. A strong correlation was found between TCR beta diversity and the percentage of naive T cells.

Combining a sample-barcoded 5' primer with a J-beta primer mix, a second PCR ran for roughly 7 to 12 cycles. TCRdb itself ran the 5' RACE reads through MiXCR, one entry per CDR3 protein. This sample has 2 million or so distinct CDR3 sequences, with about 50% found just once. Germline CDR1 is KGHDR and CDR2 is SFDVKD. V shed 10 bases, J shed 0 bases, and the junction held 3 bases outside the gene matches. The CDR3 totals 14 residues. Regarding this clonotype: What it binds is not known.

Drawn from each donor were approximately 9.2 milliliters of peripheral blood. The chain combines TRBV24-1 with TRBJ2-1; 9 bases map to TRBD1. Sample: blood. This sequence originates from a woman between 40 and 55 years old in good health. CDR3: CATGGQGSYNEQFF. The DNA of the CDR3 is TGTGCCACGGGGGGACAGGGCTCCTACAATGAGCAGTTCTTC.